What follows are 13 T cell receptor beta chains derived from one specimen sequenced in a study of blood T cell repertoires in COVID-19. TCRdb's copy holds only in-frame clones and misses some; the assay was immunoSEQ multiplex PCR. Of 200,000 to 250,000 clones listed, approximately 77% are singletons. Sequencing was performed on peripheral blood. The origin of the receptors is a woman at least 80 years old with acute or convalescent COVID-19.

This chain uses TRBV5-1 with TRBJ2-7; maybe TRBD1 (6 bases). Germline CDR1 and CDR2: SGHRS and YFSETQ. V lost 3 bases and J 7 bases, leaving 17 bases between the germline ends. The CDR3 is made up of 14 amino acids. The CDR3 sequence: CASSSFSRDIEQYF. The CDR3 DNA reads TGCGCCAGCAGCTCGTTTTCTCGGGACATAGAGCAGTACTTC. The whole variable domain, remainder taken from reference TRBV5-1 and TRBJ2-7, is KAGVTQTPRYLIKTRGQQVTLSCSPISGHRSVSWYQQTPGQGLQFLFEYFSETQRNKGNFPGRFSGRQFSNSRSEMNVSTLELGDSALYLCASSSFSRDIEQYFGPGTRLTVT.

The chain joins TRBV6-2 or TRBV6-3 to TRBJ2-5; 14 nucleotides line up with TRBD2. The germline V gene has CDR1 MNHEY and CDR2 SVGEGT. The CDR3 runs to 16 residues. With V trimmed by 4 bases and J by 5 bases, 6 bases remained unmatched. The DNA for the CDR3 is TGTGCCAGCAGTTTTGGACTAGCGGGGGGTGAGGAGACCCAGTACTTC. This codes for CASSFGLAGGEETQYF.

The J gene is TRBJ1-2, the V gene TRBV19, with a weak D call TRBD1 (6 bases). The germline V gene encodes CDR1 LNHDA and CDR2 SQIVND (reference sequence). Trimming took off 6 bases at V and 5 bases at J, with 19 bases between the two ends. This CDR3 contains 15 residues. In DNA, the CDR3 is TGTGCCAGTAGCGCACAGGGCCCTCGGTGGTATGGCTACACCTTC. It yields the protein CASSAQGPRWYGYTF.

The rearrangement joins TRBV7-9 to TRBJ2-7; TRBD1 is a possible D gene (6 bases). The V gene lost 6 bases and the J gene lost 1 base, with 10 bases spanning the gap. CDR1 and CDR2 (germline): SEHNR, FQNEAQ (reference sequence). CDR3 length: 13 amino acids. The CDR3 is CASSFTGSYEQYF. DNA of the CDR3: TGTGCCAGCAGTTTTACAGGGTCCTACGAGCAGTACTTC.

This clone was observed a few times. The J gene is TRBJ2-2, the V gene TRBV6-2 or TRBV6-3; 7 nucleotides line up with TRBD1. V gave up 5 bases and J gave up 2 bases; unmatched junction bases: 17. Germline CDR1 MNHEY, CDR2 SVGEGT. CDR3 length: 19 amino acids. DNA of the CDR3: TGTGCCAGCAGTCTCCGGGACAGCCGTGGTAGGGCCAACACCGGGGAGCTGTTTTTT. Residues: CASSLRDSRGRANTGELFF.

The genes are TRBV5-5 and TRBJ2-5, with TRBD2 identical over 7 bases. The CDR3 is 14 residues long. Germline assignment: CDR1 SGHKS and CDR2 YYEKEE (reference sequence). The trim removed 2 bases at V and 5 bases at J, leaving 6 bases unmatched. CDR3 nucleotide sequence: TGTGCCAGCAGCTTCCCGGGGGGTGTTGAGACCCAGTACTTC. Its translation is CASSFPGGVETQYF.

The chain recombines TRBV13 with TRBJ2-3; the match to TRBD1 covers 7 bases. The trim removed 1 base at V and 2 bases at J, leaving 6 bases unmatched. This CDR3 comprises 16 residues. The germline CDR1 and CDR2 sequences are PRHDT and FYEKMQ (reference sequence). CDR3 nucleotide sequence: TGTGCCAGCAGCTTAGCCGGGACAGCTAACACAGATACGCAGTATTTT. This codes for CASSLAGTANTDTQYF.

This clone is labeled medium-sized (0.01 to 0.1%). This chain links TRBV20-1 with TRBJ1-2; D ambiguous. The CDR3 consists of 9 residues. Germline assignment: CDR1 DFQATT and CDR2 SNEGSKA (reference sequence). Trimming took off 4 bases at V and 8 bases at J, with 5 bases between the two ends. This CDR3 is CSANLGYTF. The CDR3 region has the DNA TGCAGTGCTAATCTGGGCTACACCTTC.

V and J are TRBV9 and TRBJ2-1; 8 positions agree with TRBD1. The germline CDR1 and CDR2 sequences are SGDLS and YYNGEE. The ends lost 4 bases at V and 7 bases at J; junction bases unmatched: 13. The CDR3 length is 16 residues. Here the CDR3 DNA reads TGTGCCAGCAGCTATCTACCAGGGGGCGTTAAAAATGAGCAGTTCTTC. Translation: CASSYLPGGVKNEQFF.

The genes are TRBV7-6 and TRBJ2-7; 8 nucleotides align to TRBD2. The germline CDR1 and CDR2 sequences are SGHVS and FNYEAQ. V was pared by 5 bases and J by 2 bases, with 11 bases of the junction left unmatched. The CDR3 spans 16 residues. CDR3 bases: TGTGCCAGCAGCGACCTGCGGGCGGGGGGTACCTACGAGCAGTACTTC. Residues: CASSDLRAGGTYEQYF.

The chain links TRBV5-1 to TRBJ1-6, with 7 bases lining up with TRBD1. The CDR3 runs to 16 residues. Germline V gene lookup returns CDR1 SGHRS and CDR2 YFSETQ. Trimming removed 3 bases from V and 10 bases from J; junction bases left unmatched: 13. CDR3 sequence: CASSSRQGPPDSPLHF. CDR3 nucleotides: TGCGCCAGCAGCTCGAGACAGGGCCCACCAGACTCACCCCTCCACTTT.

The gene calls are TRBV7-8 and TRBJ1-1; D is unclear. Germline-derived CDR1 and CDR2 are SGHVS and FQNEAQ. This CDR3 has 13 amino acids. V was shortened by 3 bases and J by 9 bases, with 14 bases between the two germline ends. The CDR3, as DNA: TGTGCCAGCAGCTTCTGGCGGACTAACCAAGCTTTCTTT. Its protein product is CASSFWRTNQAFF.

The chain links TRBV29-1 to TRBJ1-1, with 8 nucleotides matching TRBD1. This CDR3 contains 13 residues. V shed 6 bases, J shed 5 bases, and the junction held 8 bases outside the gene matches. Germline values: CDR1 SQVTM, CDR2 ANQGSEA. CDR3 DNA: TGCAGCGTCGCGACAGGGGAGGCAACTGAAGCTTTCTTT. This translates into CSVATGEATEAFF.